Presented here are 9 T cell receptor beta chains from one specimen sequenced in a study of beta chain features in type 1 diabetes. What was sequenced were expressed TCRB transcripts, since all of the isolated RNA had been reverse transcribed. Profiling relied on immunoSEQ multiplex PCR, and the TCRdb table lists in-frame clones only, not all of them. Altogether some 150,000 clones are present, roughly 10% being singletons, with the ten largest covering 0.55% to 0.75%. The sequencing sample was made of central memory CD4+ T cells from blood. These receptors were collected from a woman aged 40 to 50 in good health.

This clone was found a few times. The chain has TRBV18 and TRBJ1-2, with D perhaps matching TRBD1 (6 bases). The germline V and J ends were trimmed by 0 bases and 7 bases, with 15 bases remaining between them. Germline loops: CDR1 KGHSH, CDR2 LQKENI. CDR3 length equals 15 residues. CDR3 protein: CASSPPGTPPRGYTF. CDR3 coding DNA: TGTGCCAGCTCACCACCCGGGACACCGCCTCGTGGCTACACCTTC.

This clone was observed a handful of times. This rearrangement joins TRBV6-1 to TRBJ2-4; a weak D match, TRBD2 (5 bases). This CDR3 has 15 amino acids. Looked up from germline, CDR1 is MNHNS and CDR2 is SASEGT. Trimming pared 5 bases from V and 3 bases from J, leaving 14 bases between. The CDR3 DNA reads TGTGCCAGCAGTACCTCGGAGGCTGGCAAAAACATTCAGTACTTC. Translation: CASSTSEAGKNIQYF.

This clone was found a few times. The CDR3 coding sequence is TGCGCCAGCAGCCGGGGGGAGGATAATTCACCCCTCCACTTT. It yields the protein CASSRGEDNSPLHF. The rearrangement joins TRBV5-1 to TRBJ1-6, with a possible D match to TRBD1 (5 bases). This CDR3 is built from 14 residues. Deletions cut 4 bases from V and 5 bases from J, with 10 bases between. Per the germline V gene, CDR1 is SGHRS and CDR2 is YFSETQ.

This clone was seen a few times. The chain couples TRBV7-9 to TRBJ1-5, with 9 bases identical to TRBD1. Germline V CDR1 and CDR2: SEHNR, FQNEAQ (reference sequence). V trimming: 3 bases; J trimming: 3 bases; junction bases outside the gene matches: 3. This CDR3 has 15 residues. The chain's CDR3 is CASSLGTGNNQPQHF. DNA of the CDR3: TGTGCCAGCAGCTTGGGGACAGGGAACAATCAGCCCCAGCATTTT.

The chain employs TRBV10-1 and TRBJ2-2, with D possibly being TRBD1 (6 bases). Germline V gene lookup returns CDR1 WNHNN and CDR2 SYGVQD (reference sequence). V lost 6 bases, J lost 0 bases, and 11 bases lay in between. The CDR3 sequence is 15 residues long. The chain's CDR3 is CASSDGGANTGELFF. The CDR3 nucleotides read TGCGCCAGCAGCGATGGGGGCGCGAACACCGGGGAGCTGTTTTTT.

The gene calls are TRBV13 and TRBJ2-2; D perhaps matches TRBD2 (6 bases). The CDR3 totals 14 residues. The V end lost 3 bases, the J end lost 3 bases, and 8 bases lay between the germline ends. Germline values: CDR1 PRHDT, CDR2 FYEKMQ (reference sequence). DNA for the CDR3: TGTGCCAGCAGCTTCACGGGGGACACCGGGGAGCTGTTTTTT. Its translation: CASSFTGDTGELFF.

This clone was observed a handful of times. Here the CDR3 reads CASSLIRQGFGYTF. CDR3 nucleotide sequence: TGTGCCAGCAGTTTGATCCGACAGGGTTTTGGCTACACCTTC. The chain carries TRBV28 and TRBJ1-2; 7 bases agree with TRBD1. Germline loops: CDR1 MDHEN, CDR2 SYDVKM. V trimming: 3 bases; J trimming: 7 bases; junction bases outside the gene matches: 8. CDR3 length: 14 amino acids.

There are a few counts of this clone. The chain combines TRBV7-8 with TRBJ2-1, with unresolved D. The germline V gene has CDR1 SGHVS and CDR2 FQNEAQ. V lost 1 base and J 6 bases, leaving 7 bases between the germline ends. The CDR3 runs to 13 residues. The CDR3 DNA reads TGTGCCAGCAGCTTAGGGCCGTCCAATGAGCAGTTCTTC. Amino acid sequence: CASSLGPSNEQFF.

This clone was detected only a few times. The CDR3 spells CASSLQAGVYEQYF. DNA of the CDR3: TGTGCCAGCAGTTTACAGGCTGGGGTTTACGAGCAGTACTTC. This rearrangement joins TRBV6-6 to TRBJ2-5, with D tentatively TRBD1 (5 bases). The J call is in doubt because the DNA end fits TRBJ2-7 better. The germline CDR1 and CDR2 sequences are MNHNY and SVGAGI (reference sequence). The CDR3 is made up of 14 amino acids.